Presented here are 4 T cell receptor beta chains from one specimen sequenced in a study of cytomegalovirus exposure and HLA in healthy donors. Profiling relied on immunoSEQ multiplex PCR, and the TCRdb table lists in-frame clones only, not all of them. The sample holds more than 110,000 clones, roughly nine tenths seen once. What was sequenced was PBMCs. These receptor sequences come from a man younger than 35 in good health and CMV-seronegative.

V usage is TRBV28 and J usage is TRBJ2-5, with 8 bases aligning to TRBD2. Germline V gives CDR1 MDHEN, CDR2 SYDVKM. This CDR3 has 12 residues. V lost 6 bases to trimming and J lost 5 bases; unmatched junction nucleotides: 2. The DNA for the CDR3 is TGTGCCAGCAGCCCGGGGGGGGAGACCCAGTACTTC. It codes for CASSPGGETQYF. The entire variable domain, with the rest obtained from reference TRBV28 and TRBJ2-5, is as follows: DVKVTQSSRYLVKRTGEKVFLECVQDMDHENMFWYRQDPGLGLRLIYFSYDVKMKEKGDIPEGYSVSREKKERFSLILESASTNQTSMYLCASSPGGETQYFGPGTRLLVL.

The chain couples TRBV5-1 to TRBJ1-6, with 8 positions matching TRBD1. CDR3 length equals 15 residues. CDR1 and CDR2 from the germline V gene are SGHRS and YFSETQ. After removal of 2 bases from V and 5 bases from J, the junction contained 3 bases not matched to a gene. The CDR3 reads CASSFRGQDNSPLHF. The CDR3 region has the DNA TGCGCCAGCAGCTTTAGGGGACAGGATAATTCACCCCTCCACTTT.

The V call is TRBV4-1, the J call TRBJ2-1; the D gene is possibly TRBD1 (5 bases). V was trimmed by 1 base and J by 8 bases, leaving 12 bases between them. Per germline, CDR1 MGHRA and CDR2 YSYEKL. The CDR3 sequence is 14 residues long. CDR3 sequence: CASSQGLRGHEQFF. The CDR3 coding sequence is TGCGCCAGCAGCCAAGGGTTAAGGGGCCATGAGCAGTTCTTC.

This chain connects TRBV6-5 to TRBJ2-3; TRBD2 matches 8 bases. The germline CDR1 and CDR2 sequences are MNHEY and SVGAGI. The CDR3 is 14 amino acids. J gave up 7 bases and V 3 bases, and 6 bases lay outside the gene matches. The CDR3 bases are TGTGCCAGCAGTTATTCGGGAGGGGAACATACGCAGTATTTT. Encoded protein: CASSYSGGEHTQYF.